This is a list of T cell receptor beta chains from one sample in a study of shared clonotypes between healthy human individuals. The method was immunoSEQ multiplex PCR; TCRdb's version includes in-frame clones alone and lacks a portion of them. The profile covers more than 1,200,000 clones, with roughly 98.5% appearing a single time and around 0.38% taken by the ten largest. The sample consisted of naive CD4+ T cells sorted from blood. The origin of the receptors is a man aged 25 to 45 in good health. Both conserved end residues are part of each CDR3. Each record gives: clone size, V gene, D gene, J gene, CDR3 DNA, CDR3 protein. The D gene is left open where the match is weak. Size is omitted from some rows. Given values are once, few, many or a class for expanded clones.

>-|TRBV2|TRBD1|TRBJ2-2
TGTGCCAGCAACGAACAGGGGGTTCGGAACACCGGGGAGCTGTTTTTT
CASNEQGVRNTGELFF
>-|TRBV2|-|TRBJ2-5
TGTGCCAGCAATGGATTCGGGGTCTCCGAAGAGACCCAGTACTTC
CASNGFGVSEETQYF
>-|TRBV15|-|TRBJ1-5
TGTGCCACCAGCAGAGATAGGAATCAGCCCCAGCATTTT
CATSRDRNQPQHF
>-|TRBV5-5|-|TRBJ1-4
TGTGCCAGCAGCTTGGCAACCAGGGTTGAACTGTTTTTT
CASSLATRVELFF
>-|TRBV4-1|-|TRBJ2-7
TGCGCCAGCAGCCAAGTTGTCTCGTGGGCAGGGGTTACCTACGAGCAGTACTTC
CASSQVVSWAGVTYEQYF
>-|TRBV9|TRBD1|TRBJ1-2
TGTGCCAGCAGCGCGACAGGGCCGAACTATGGCTACACCTTC
CASSATGPNYGYTF
>once|TRBV28|-|TRBJ2-7
TGTGCCAGCAGTTTTTTCGTTTCCTACGAGCAGTACTTC
CASSFFVSYEQYF
>-|TRBV11-2|-|TRBJ2-3
TGTGCCAGCAGCTCGTGGAGGGGGGGCACAGATACGCAGTATTTT
CASSSWRGGTDTQYF
>-|TRBV6-5|-|TRBJ2-2
TGTGCCAGCCGGACCACCGCCCTCGGGGAGCTGTTTTTT
CASRTTALGELFF
>-|TRBV11-2|-|TRBJ1-1
TGTGCCAGCAGCCTCACCCGGACTTACACTGAAGCTTTCTTT
CASSLTRTYTEAFF
>-|TRBV5-6|-|TRBJ1-4
TGTGCCAGCAGCTTGGGGCCTCGGGAGGGCGAAAAACTGTTTTTT
CASSLGPREGEKLFF
>-|TRBV4-3|-|TRBJ2-3
TGCGCCAGCAGCCAAGAATGGCAGTCCTATACGCAGTATTTT
CASSQEWQSYTQYF
>-|TRBV7-9|-|TRBJ2-7
TGTGCCAGCAGCTTAAGAGTCTACGAGCAGTACTTC
CASSLRVYEQYF
>-|TRBV5-1|TRBD2|TRBJ2-3
TGCGCCAGCAGACCAGCGGGGGGAGCATTGGGCACAGATACGCAGTATTTT
CASRPAGGALGTDTQYF
>once|TRBV7-9|-|TRBJ2-3
TGTGCCAGCAGCTTAGAGGGAGCTACGCAGTATTTT
CASSLEGATQYF
>-|TRBV5-5|-|TRBJ1-5
TGTGCCAGCAGCTTCCACGGGCCCGCAGGTCAGCCCCAGCATTTT
CASSFHGPAGQPQHF
>-|TRBV5-4|TRBD2|TRBJ2-7
TGTGCCAGCAGACACTGGACTAGCGGGACCTCCTACGAGCAGTACTTC
CASRHWTSGTSYEQYF
>-|TRBV5-4|-|TRBJ2-1
TGTGCCAGCACCCAAAGGAGTGAGCAGTTCTTC
CASTQRSEQFF
>-|TRBV10-2|-|TRBJ1-1
TGCGCCACCAGGGATGTGGTCAGGAACACTGAAGCTTTCTTT
CATRDVVRNTEAFF
>-|TRBV19|-|TRBJ1-5
TGTGCCAGTAGTATTTCGCTCCTTAATCAGCCCCAGCATTTT
CASSISLLNQPQHF
>once|TRBV9|-|TRBJ2-3
TGTGCCAGCAGCGTTTCCTCAGGAGCGCTAAGCACAGATACGCAGTATTTT
CASSVSSGALSTDTQYF
>-|TRBV28|-|TRBJ1-1
TGTGCCAGCAGTTTATACGCACGAGGGCCGGCGAACACTGAAGCTTTCTTT
CASSLYARGPANTEAFF
>-|TRBV11-2|TRBD2|TRBJ2-7
TGTGCCAGCAGTTTAGCGGGAGGCCCCTCCGAGCAGTACTTC
CASSLAGGPSEQYF
>-|TRBV6-1|-|TRBJ1-5
TGTGCCAGCATCTTGCGAGGGATCAGCAATCAGCCCCAGCATTTT
CASILRGISNQPQHF
>-|TRBV11-2|-|TRBJ2-7
TGTGCCAGCAGCTTAGGCACAACGACCTCCTACGAGCAGTACTTC
CASSLGTTTSYEQYF
>-|TRBV7-9|-|TRBJ2-7
TGTGCCAGCAGCTTAGCGGTAGGCAGTAGGCCCTACGAGCAGTACTTC
CASSLAVGSRPYEQYF